Each of the 10 T cell receptor beta chains below was sequenced from the same sample in a study of CD8+ T cells in alopecia areata. Sequencing used cDNA as its template, made by extracting RNA and reverse transcribing it. Using immunoSEQ multiplex PCR, the repertoire was profiled, and TCRdb retains in-frame clones only, with some absent. The profile shows approximately 150,000 clones, about 54% of them singletons. Sequencing used CD4+ T cells sorted from blood. Every receptor here comes from a human donor in good health.

This clone showed up many times. The V call is TRBV9, the J call TRBJ1-1; D possibly corresponds to TRBD1 (6 bases). Germline assignment: CDR1 SGDLS and CDR2 YYNGEE. The CDR3 length is 13 residues. V was cut by 3 bases and J by 6 bases, with 12 bases left in between. Here the CDR3 reads CASSGTATSEAFF. The CDR3 nucleotides are TGTGCCAGCAGCGGGACAGCCACCTCTGAAGCTTTCTTT. Full variable domain (missing parts from reference TRBV9 and TRBJ1-1): DSGVTQTPKHLITATGQRVTLRCSPRSGDLSVYWYQQSLDQGLQFLIQYYNGEERAKGNILERFSAQQFPDLHSELNLSSLELGDSALYFCASSGTATSEAFFGQGTRLTVV.

The V gene is TRBV2, the J gene TRBJ1-5, with D perhaps TRBD1 (5 bases). The ends were cut back, 6 bases at V and 3 bases at J, with 9 bases in the middle. The CDR3 runs to 13 residues. Germline-derived CDR1 and CDR2 are SNHLY and FYNNEI. The CDR3 bases are TGTGCCAGCAGAGCAGGGTCCAATCAGCCCCAGCATTTT. Its translation: CASRAGSNQPQHF.

This clone has a handful of counts. This chain connects TRBV7-8 to TRBJ2-3, with a possible D match to TRBD2 (5 bases). Between the trimmed V and J ends, which lost 7 bases and 1 base, there was a span of 15 bases. The germline CDR1 and CDR2 sequences are SGHVS and FQNEAQ. The CDR3 totals 15 residues. The CDR3 DNA is TGTGCCAGCACCCAACTAGTTTCCCGCACAGATACGCAGTATTTT. Amino acid sequence: CASTQLVSRTDTQYF.

The chain links TRBV30 to TRBJ2-6, with TRBD1 matching 7 bases. The CDR3 extends over 14 amino acids. CDR1 is GTSNPN and CDR2 is SVGIG in the germline V gene (reference sequence). V dropped 7 bases and J dropped 5; count of bases not matched to a gene: 8. The CDR3 sequence: CAYTGVLRANVLTF. The CDR3 DNA sequence: TGTGCCTATACAGGGGTTCTAAGGGCCAACGTCCTGACTTTC.

This sequence joins TRBV5-1 and TRBJ2-1, with 10 bases aligning to TRBD2. From germline, CDR1 is SGHRS and CDR2 YFSETQ. Trimming cost V 0 bases and J 12 bases; bases outside gene matches: 12. There are 16 residues in the CDR3. CDR3 protein: CASSLGTSGLRSGQFF. The CDR3 DNA is TGCGCCAGCAGCTTGGGGACTAGCGGCCTTCGTTCGGGGCAGTTCTTC.

A few counts support this clone. The J gene is TRBJ1-5, the V gene TRBV29-1; TRBD1 agrees at 10 bases. After removal of 5 bases from V and 2 bases from J, the junction contained 9 bases not matched to a gene. CDR3 length: 16 amino acids. Per germline, CDR1 SQVTM and CDR2 ANQGSEA. In nucleotides, the CDR3 is TGCAGCGTTTTTCTTTCCGGGACAGGGGGCAATCAGCCCCAGCATTTT. Protein product: CSVFLSGTGGNQPQHF.

The J gene is TRBJ1-5, the V gene TRBV6-1; D remains unclear. The germline V gene encodes CDR1 MNHNS and CDR2 SASEGT. This CDR3 comprises 13 residues. Trimming left V 6 bases short and J 2 bases short, with 8 bases between. The CDR3: CASRPEGNQPQHF. CDR3 DNA: TGTGCCAGCAGGCCTGAGGGCAATCAGCCCCAGCATTTT.

This clone appeared a few times. The rearrangement uses TRBV19 and TRBJ1-1, with TRBD1 matching 7 bases. Per germline, CDR1 LNHDA and CDR2 SQIVND (reference sequence). V was clipped by 6 bases and J by 3 bases; unmatched bases: 4. CDR3 length equals 13 residues. CDR3 nucleotides: TGTGCCAGTAGACAAGACAGGGACACTGAAGCTTTCTTT. Amino acids: CASRQDRDTEAFF.

This clone was found a few times. The chain couples TRBV29-1 to TRBJ2-1; D gene ambiguous. V dropped 6 bases and J dropped 4 bases, with 7 bases sitting between them. Germline V gene lookup returns CDR1 SQVTM and CDR2 ANQGSEA. The CDR3 loop spans 11 amino acids. CDR3: CSVVGYNEQFF. In DNA, the CDR3 is TGCAGCGTGGTGGGATACAATGAGCAGTTCTTC.

The V gene is TRBV29-1, the J gene TRBJ2-1, with 11 positions matching TRBD2. Germline CDR1 is SQVTM and CDR2 is ANQGSEA. V lost 5 bases and J lost 6; bases outside the gene matches: 6. The CDR3 covers 14 residues. CDR3 loop: CSVTIAGGLNEQFF. CDR3 DNA sequence: TGCAGCGTTACTATAGCGGGAGGGCTCAATGAGCAGTTCTTC.